The present entry profiles one T cell receptor beta chain with its context. The table came from immunoSEQ multiplex PCR; TCRdb's copy has only in-frame clones and leaves some out. The sample shows some 140,000 clones, around 85% of them seen only once. The data belong to a study of cytomegalovirus exposure and HLA in healthy donors. This CDR3 region has 15 residues. Germline CDR1 and CDR2: MNHEY and SMNVEV (reference sequence). V shed 0 bases and J 3 bases; nucleotides not matched to a gene: 5. This sequence was found in a young man in good health and CMV-seronegative. V and J are TRBV27 and TRBJ2-7, with 7 positions matching TRBD1. Sequencing was carried out using PBMCs. The CDR3 DNA sequence: TGTGCCAGCAGTTTATCTATGACAGGGTACTACGAGCAGTACTTC. Translation: CASSLSMTGYYEQYF.